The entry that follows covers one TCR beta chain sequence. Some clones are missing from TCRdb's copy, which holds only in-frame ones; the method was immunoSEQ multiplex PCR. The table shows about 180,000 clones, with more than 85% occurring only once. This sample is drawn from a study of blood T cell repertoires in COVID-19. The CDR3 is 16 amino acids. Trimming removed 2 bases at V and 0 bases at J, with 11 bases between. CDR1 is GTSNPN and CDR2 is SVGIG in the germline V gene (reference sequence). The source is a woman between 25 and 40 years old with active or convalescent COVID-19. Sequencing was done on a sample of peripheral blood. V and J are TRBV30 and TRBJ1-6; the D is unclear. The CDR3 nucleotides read TGTGCCTGGAGTAATTACGGGAGCTCCTATAATTCACCCCTCCACTTT. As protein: CAWSNYGSSYNSPLHF.